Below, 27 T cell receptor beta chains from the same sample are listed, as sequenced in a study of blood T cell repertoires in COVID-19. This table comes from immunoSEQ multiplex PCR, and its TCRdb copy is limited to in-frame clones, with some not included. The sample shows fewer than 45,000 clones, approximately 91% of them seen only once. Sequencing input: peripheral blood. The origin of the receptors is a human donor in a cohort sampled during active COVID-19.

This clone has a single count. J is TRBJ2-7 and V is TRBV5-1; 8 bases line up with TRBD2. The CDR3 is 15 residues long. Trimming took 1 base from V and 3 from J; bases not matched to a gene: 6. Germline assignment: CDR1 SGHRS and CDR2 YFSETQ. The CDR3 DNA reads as TGCGCCAGCAGCTTGTTTTCCGGGACTAGCTACGAGCAGTACTTC. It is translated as CASSLFSGTSYEQYF.

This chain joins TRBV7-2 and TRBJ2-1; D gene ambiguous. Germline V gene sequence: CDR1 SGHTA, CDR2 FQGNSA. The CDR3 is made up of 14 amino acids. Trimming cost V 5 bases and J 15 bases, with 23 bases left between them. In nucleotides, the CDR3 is TGTGCCAGCAGCGACGATAATGCGGTTCACTCTCGGTTCTTC. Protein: CASSDDNAVHSRFF.

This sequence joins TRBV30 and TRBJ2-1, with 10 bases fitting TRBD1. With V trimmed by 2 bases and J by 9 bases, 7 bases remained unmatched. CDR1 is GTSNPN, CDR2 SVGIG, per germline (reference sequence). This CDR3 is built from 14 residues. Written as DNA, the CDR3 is TGTGCCTGGAGTAGACGACAGGGGGCAAGTGAGCAGTTCTTC. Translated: CAWSRRQGASEQFF.

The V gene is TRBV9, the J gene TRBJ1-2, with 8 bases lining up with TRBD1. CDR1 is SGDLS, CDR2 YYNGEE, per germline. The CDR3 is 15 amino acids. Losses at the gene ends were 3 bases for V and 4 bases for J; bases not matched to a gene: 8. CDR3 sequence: CASSDPQGVGYGYTF. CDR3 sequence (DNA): TGTGCCAGCAGCGATCCACAGGGGGTGGGCTATGGCTACACCTTC.

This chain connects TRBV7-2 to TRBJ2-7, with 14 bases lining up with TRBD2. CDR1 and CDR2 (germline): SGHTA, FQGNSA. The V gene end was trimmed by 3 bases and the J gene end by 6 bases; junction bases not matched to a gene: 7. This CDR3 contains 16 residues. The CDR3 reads CASSFSGLAGGFEQYF. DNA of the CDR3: TGTGCCAGCAGCTTCTCCGGACTAGCGGGAGGATTCGAGCAGTACTTC.

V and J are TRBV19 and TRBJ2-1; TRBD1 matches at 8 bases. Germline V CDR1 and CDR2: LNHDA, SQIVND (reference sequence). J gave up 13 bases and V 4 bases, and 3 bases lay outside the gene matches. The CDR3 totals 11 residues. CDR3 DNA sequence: TGTGCCAGTAGTAAGACAGGGGTCCAGTTCTTC. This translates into CASSKTGVQFF.

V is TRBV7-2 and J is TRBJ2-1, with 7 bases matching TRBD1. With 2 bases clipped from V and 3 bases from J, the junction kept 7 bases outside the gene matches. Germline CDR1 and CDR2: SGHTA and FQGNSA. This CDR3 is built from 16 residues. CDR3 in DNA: TGTGCCAGCAGCTTACGTGGGACAGATCTCTACAATGAGCAGTTCTTC. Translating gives CASSLRGTDLYNEQFF.

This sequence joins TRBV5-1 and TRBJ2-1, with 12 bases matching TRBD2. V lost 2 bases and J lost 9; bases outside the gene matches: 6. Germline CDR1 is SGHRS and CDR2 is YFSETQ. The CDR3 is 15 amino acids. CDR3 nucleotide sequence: TGCGCCAGCAGCTTTCGGACTAGCGGGGCCCTTGAGCAGTTCTTC. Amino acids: CASSFRTSGALEQFF.

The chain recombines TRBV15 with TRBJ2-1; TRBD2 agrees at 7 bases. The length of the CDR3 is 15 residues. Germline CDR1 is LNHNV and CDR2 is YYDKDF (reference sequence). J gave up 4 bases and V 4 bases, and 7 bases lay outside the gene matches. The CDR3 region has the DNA TGTGCCACCAGCAAGGGGCGGGGGTCTTACAATGAGCAGTTCTTC. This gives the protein CATSKGRGSYNEQFF.

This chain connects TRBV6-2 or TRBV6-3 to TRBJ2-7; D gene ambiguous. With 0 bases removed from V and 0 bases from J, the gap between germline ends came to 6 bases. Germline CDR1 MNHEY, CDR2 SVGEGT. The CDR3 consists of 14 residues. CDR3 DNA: TGTGCCAGCAGTTACTCGACAAACTCCTACGAGCAGTACTTC. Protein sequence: CASSYSTNSYEQYF.

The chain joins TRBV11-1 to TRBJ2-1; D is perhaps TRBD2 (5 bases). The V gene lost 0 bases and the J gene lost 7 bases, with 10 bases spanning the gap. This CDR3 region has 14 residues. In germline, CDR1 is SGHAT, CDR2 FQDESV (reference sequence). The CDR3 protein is CASSLAGVVNEQFF. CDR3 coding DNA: TGTGCCAGCAGCTTAGCGGGAGTGGTGAATGAGCAGTTCTTC.

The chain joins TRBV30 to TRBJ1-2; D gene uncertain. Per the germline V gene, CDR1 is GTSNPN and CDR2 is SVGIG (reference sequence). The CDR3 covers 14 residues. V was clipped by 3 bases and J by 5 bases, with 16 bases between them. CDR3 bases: TGTGCCTGGAGGACCTTCCTCGGGGATTATGGCTACACCTTC. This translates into CAWRTFLGDYGYTF. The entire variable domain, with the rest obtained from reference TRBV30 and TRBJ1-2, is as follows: SQTIHQWPATLVQPVGSPLSLECTVEGTSNPNLYWYRQAAGRGLQLLFYSVGIGQISSEVPQNLSASRPQDRQFILSSKKLLLSDSGFYLCAWRTFLGDYGYTFGSGTRLTVV.

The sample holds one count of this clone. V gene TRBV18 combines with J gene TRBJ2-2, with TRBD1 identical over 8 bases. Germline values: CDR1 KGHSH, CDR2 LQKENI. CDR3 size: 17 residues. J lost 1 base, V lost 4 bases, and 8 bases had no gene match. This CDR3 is CASSLDRQGMNTGELFF. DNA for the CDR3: TGTGCCAGCTCACTGGACCGACAGGGGATGAACACCGGGGAGCTGTTTTTT.

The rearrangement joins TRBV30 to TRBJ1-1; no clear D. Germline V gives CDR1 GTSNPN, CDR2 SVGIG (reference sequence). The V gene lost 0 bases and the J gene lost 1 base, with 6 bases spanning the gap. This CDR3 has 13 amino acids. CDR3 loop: CAWSVLWNTEAFF. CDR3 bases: TGTGCCTGGAGTGTACTTTGGAACACTGAAGCTTTCTTT.

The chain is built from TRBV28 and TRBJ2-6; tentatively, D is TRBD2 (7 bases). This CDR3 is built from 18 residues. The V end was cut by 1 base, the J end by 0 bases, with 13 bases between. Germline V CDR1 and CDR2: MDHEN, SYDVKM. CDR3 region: CASSLFRGGTSGANVLTF. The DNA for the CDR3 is TGTGCCAGCAGTTTATTCAGGGGAGGGACCTCTGGGGCCAACGTCCTGACTTTC.

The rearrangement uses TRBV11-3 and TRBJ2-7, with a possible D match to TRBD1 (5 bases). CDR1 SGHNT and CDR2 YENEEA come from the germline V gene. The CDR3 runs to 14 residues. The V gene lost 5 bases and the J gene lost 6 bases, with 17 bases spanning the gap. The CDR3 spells CASSLSRQGTEQYF. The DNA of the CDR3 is TGTGCCAGCAGCCTGTCACGTCAGGGTACCGAGCAGTACTTC.

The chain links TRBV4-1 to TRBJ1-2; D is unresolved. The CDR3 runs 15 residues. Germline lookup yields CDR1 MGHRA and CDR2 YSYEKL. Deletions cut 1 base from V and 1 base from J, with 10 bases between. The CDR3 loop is CASSQVGTLNYGYTF. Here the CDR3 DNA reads TGCGCCAGCAGCCAAGTTGGCACCCTTAACTATGGCTACACCTTC.

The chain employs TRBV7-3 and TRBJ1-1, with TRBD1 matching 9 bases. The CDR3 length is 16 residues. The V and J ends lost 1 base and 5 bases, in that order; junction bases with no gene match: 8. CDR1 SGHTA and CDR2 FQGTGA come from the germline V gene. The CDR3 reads CASSLIPTGGGTEAFF. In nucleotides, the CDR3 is TGTGCCAGCAGCTTAATCCCTACAGGGGGCGGAACTGAAGCTTTCTTT.

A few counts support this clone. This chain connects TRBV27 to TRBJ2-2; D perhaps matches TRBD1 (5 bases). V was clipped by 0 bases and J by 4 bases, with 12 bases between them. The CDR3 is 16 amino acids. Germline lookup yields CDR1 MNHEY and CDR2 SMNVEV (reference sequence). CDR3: CASSLSPGHGTGELFF. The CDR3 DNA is TGTGCCAGCAGTTTATCGCCAGGGCACGGCACCGGGGAGCTGTTTTTT.

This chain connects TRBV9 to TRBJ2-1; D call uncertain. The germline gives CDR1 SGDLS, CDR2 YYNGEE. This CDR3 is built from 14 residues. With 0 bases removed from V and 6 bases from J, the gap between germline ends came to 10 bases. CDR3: CASSVDLVTNEQFF. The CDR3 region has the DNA TGTGCCAGCAGCGTAGATCTAGTTACCAATGAGCAGTTCTTC.

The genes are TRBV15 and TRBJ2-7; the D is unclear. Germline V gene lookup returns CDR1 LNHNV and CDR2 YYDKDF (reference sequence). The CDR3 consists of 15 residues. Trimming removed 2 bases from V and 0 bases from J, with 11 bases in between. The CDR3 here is CATSRPRLGSYEQYF. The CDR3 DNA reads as TGTGCCACCAGCAGACCCAGGTTAGGCTCCTACGAGCAGTACTTC.

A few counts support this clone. This chain's CDR3 is CATRRAGGISPLHF. The CDR3 DNA is TGTGCCACCAGAAGGGCAGGGGGCATCTCACCCCTCCACTTT. This rearrangement joins TRBV15 to TRBJ1-6; 8 nucleotides match TRBD1. The CDR3 sequence is 14 residues long. Germline V lookup: CDR1 LNHNV, CDR2 YYDKDF (reference sequence). The V gene end was trimmed by 6 bases and the J gene end by 10 bases; junction bases not matched to a gene: 8. The variable domain in full, with the rest retrieved from reference TRBV15 and TRBJ1-6, is DAMVIQNPRYQVTQFGKPVTLSCSQTLNHNVMYWYQQKSSQAPKLLFHYYDKDFNNEADTPDNFQSRRPNTSFCFLDIRSPGLGDTAMYLCATRRAGGISPLHFGNGTRLTVT.

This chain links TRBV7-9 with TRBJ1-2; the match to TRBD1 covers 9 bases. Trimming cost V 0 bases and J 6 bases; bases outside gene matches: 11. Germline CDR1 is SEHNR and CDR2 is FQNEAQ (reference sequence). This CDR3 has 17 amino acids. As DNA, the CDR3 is TGTGCCAGCAGCTTAGCCCCGGCAGGGACAGGGTGGGATGGCTACACCTTC. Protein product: CASSLAPAGTGWDGYTF.

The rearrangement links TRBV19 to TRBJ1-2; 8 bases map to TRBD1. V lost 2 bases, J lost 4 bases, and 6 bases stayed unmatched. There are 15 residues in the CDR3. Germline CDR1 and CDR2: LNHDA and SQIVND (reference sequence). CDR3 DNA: TGTGCCAGTAGTATAAGGACAGGGATGGGCTATGGCTACACCTTC. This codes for CASSIRTGMGYGYTF.

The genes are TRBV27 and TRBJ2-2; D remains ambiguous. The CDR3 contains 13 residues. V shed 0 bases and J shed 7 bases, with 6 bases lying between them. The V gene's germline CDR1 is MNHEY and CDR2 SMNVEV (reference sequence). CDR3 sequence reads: CASSLSFRGELFF. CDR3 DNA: TGTGCCAGCAGTTTATCGTTTCGCGGGGAGCTGTTTTTT.

The CDR3 DNA reads TGTGCCAGTAGCCCGGGACAGCTACCTCAAGAGACCCAGTACTTC. Protein product: CASSPGQLPQETQYF. This chain joins TRBV19 and TRBJ2-5; 7 positions match TRBD1. The length of the CDR3 is 15 residues. Germline V gene data show CDR1 as LNHDA and CDR2 as SQIVND (reference sequence). After removal of 6 bases from V and 2 bases from J, the junction contained 9 bases not matched to a gene.

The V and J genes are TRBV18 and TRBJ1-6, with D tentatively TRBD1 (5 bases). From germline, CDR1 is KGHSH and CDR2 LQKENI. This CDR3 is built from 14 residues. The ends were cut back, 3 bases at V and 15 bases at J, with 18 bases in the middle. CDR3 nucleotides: TGTGCCAGCTCACCGAAAGAAGACAGTCTTAACCTCCACTTT. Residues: CASSPKEDSLNLHF.